Presented here are 8 T cell receptor beta chains from one specimen sequenced in a study of T cell responses to AZD1222 COVID-19 vaccine. The data were produced by immunoSEQ multiplex PCR, yet TCRdb's version contains in-frame clones alone and is incomplete. The sample comprises some 130,000 clones, roughly 91% of which are singletons, and about 9.1% rests with the top ten. The sequences come from peripheral blood, collected on day 0 of AZD1222 vaccination. These receptors all stem from an adult in good health.

The chain carries TRBV3-1 (or the pseudogene TRBV3-2) and TRBJ2-7; possible D gene TRBD1, 6 bases. The germline V gene has CDR1 LGHDT and CDR2 YNNKEL (reference sequence). Trimming cost V 4 bases and J 0 bases, with 10 bases left between them. The CDR3 has 14 residues. The CDR3 region is CASSPGHGSYEQYF. The CDR3 coding sequence is TGTGCCAGCAGCCCGGGACACGGCTCCTACGAGCAGTACTTC.

This chain uses TRBV4-1 with TRBJ2-7, with D perhaps matching TRBD1 (5 bases). The CDR3 consists of 15 residues. Trimming took 0 bases from V and 2 from J, leaving 11 bases between them. Germline CDR1 reads MGHRA; CDR2 reads YSYEKL. The chain's CDR3 is CASSQDSGFTYEQYF. The CDR3 DNA reads as TGCGCCAGCAGCCAAGATTCAGGGTTCACCTACGAGCAGTACTTC.

This clone was seen a single time. This chain joins TRBV6-6 and TRBJ1-5; D is perhaps TRBD1 (6 bases). CDR1 and CDR2 from the germline V gene are MNHNY and SVGAGI (reference sequence). V was clipped by 8 bases and J by 1 base, with 18 bases between them. CDR3 length: 16 amino acids. CDR3 sequence reads: CASDVEPGASNQPQHF. The CDR3 coding sequence is TGTGCCAGCGACGTGGAGCCAGGGGCGAGCAATCAGCCCCAGCATTTT.

The rearrangement links TRBV2 to TRBJ1-2; 7 bases match TRBD1. The CDR3 length is 15 residues. Germline values: CDR1 SNHLY, CDR2 FYNNEI. V shed 2 bases, J shed 7 bases, and the junction held 10 bases outside the gene matches. The CDR3 is CASSEYRSGGPGYTF. The CDR3 DNA follows: TGTGCCAGCAGTGAATATCGGTCAGGGGGGCCTGGCTACACCTTC.

This chain joins TRBV19 and TRBJ1-5; D ambiguous. Germline V gives CDR1 LNHDA, CDR2 SQIVND (reference sequence). V lost 1 base to trimming and J lost 11 bases, with 15 bases between them. The CDR3 runs 14 residues. CDR3 DNA: TGTGCCAGTAGTATAGCCGGGGTAGTGATGGCCCAGCATTTT. The encoded protein is CASSIAGVVMAQHF.

The V and J genes are TRBV6-5 and TRBJ1-2; no firm D call. The CDR3 totals 15 residues. The V end was cut by 4 bases, the J end by 2 bases, with 14 bases between. The germline V gene encodes CDR1 MNHEY and CDR2 SVGAGI. The chain's CDR3 is CASSFIYSSNYGYTF. CDR3 coding DNA: TGTGCCAGCAGTTTTATTTACAGTTCAAACTATGGCTACACCTTC.

The genes are TRBV3-1 (or the pseudogene TRBV3-2) and TRBJ2-5; D may correspond to TRBD1 or TRBD2 (6 bases each). V dropped 5 bases and J dropped 5 bases, with 21 bases sitting between them. Germline V gene data show CDR1 as LGHDT and CDR2 as YNNKEL (reference sequence). The CDR3 covers 16 residues. CDR3 region: CASSYGPPAGGETQYF. The CDR3, as DNA: TGTGCCAGCAGCTACGGCCCCCCCGCCGGGGGCGAGACCCAGTACTTC.

The chain carries TRBV19 and TRBJ1-6; possible D gene TRBD1, 6 bases. The CDR3 covers 13 residues. Trimming stripped 6 bases from V and 7 bases from J, with 10 bases between. Germline loops: CDR1 LNHDA, CDR2 SQIVND (reference sequence). Here the CDR3 reads CASSLQGNSPLHF. The CDR3 DNA follows: TGTGCCAGTAGCCTCCAGGGGAATTCACCCCTCCACTTT.